The sequence of this TCR beta chain was determined in a study of T-cell reconstitution after alpha-beta-depleted transplantation in children. General study findings and limits: At around two months after transplant, the alpha-beta T cells were reportedly derived from several hundred expanded clones that came from non-depleted graft cells. T cells produced anew were the main source of T-cell counts and diversity one year after transplant. Day-60 TCRbeta diversity that was high in some patients was derived from surviving recipient T cells and thymic progenitors.

This CDR3 spans 13 amino acids. Germline V gives CDR1 MRHNA, CDR2 SNTAGT. In its sample, this clonotype was seen many times. Its antigen is as yet unknown. A read error may be the cause here, since a much bigger clone is one base away. Unique molecular identifiers were used in preparing the TCRbeta library. In TCRdb, the PCR reads were re-called with MiXCR into one record per CDR3 protein. The sample includes more than 85,000 distinct CDR3 sequences, over 6% of them seen just once. This sample comprised PBMCs, obtained before TCRalphabeta/CD19-depleted stem cell transplant. The rearrangement joins TRBV6-4 to TRBJ2-2; possibly TRBD1 for D (6 bases). This TCR derives from a boy aged 2 to 10 with acute lymphoblastic leukemia, due to receive a stem cell transplant. CDR3 loop: CASSDRDTGELLF. The CDR3 coding sequence is TGTGCCAGCAGTGACAGGGACACCGGGGAGCTGCTTTTT.